Reported below is one TCR beta chain. The data are from a study of blood T cells in healthy people across ages. Primers used in a second PCR of roughly 7 to 12 cycles were a sample-barcoded 5' primer and a J-beta primer mix. TCRdb recomputed calls from the 5' RACE reads with MiXCR, one row per CDR3 protein. The sample records 450,000 to 700,000 distinct CDR3 sequences, roughly a quarter being singletons. From germline, CDR1 is SGHTA and CDR2 FQGNSA. The V and J ends lost 5 bases and 4 bases respectively, with 14 bases between them. The CDR3 spans 14 residues. The receptor comes from a woman aged 70 to 79 in good health. The sample taken for sequencing was blood. This chain links TRBV7-2 with TRBJ1-2; no clear D gene. The CDR3 coding sequence is TGTGCCAGCAGCCCCCTCCGGGAGACCTATGGCTACACCTTC. This gives the protein CASSPLRETYGYTF.